Detailed here is one T cell receptor (beta chain). The data belong to a study of blood T cell repertoires in COVID-19. At the level of the study: The origin of the acute and convalescent COVID-19 samples was the United States, Italy and Spain.

V was cut by 5 bases and J by 2 bases, with 23 bases left in between. In germline, CDR1 is MNHEY, CDR2 SMNVEV (reference sequence). The CDR3 contains 18 residues. This table comes from immunoSEQ multiplex PCR, and its TCRdb copy is limited to in-frame clones, with some not included. This table holds fewer than 350,000 clones, 75% to 90% found once. Seattle's cohort entered during active infection and was followed longitudinally. The sample comprised peripheral blood. The rearrangement uses TRBV27 and TRBJ2-3, with a weak D call TRBD2 (6 bases). This receptor was obtained from a woman in her seventies with COVID-19, enrolled during active disease. CDR3 sequence: CASSLLPFREAITDTQYF. The CDR3 region has the DNA TGTGCCAGCAGTCTACTCCCCTTTAGGGAGGCCATCACAGATACGCAGTATTTT.